These T cell receptor beta chains were read from a single sample in a study of cytomegalovirus exposure and HLA in healthy donors. The assay was immunoSEQ multiplex PCR, and TCRdb's table has in-frame clones only and misses some. The table shows about 210,000 clones, with 75% to 80% occurring only once. The material sequenced was PBMCs. These receptors all stem from a male donor in good health and CMV-seronegative. Both conserved end residues are part of each CDR3. A D gene is named only where the DNA matches it firmly. A clone size is listed for some rows: how often the clone was seen (once, few, many), or a class if it is expanded.

clone_size: .
d_call: .
v_call: TRBV18
j_call: TRBJ1-1
cdr3_aa: CASSPRVYTEAFF
cdr3_nt: TGTGCCAGCTCACCCAGGGTTTACACTGAAGCTTTCTTT

clone_size: .
d_call: TRBD1
v_call: TRBV5-4
j_call: TRBJ2-7
cdr3_aa: CASSLGQGAFVSYEQYF
cdr3_nt: TGTGCCAGCAGCTTGGGACAGGGGGCTTTCGTTTCCTACGAGCAGTACTTC

clone_size: .
d_call: .
v_call: TRBV6-1
j_call: TRBJ2-5
cdr3_aa: CASSSLGGNQETQYF
cdr3_nt: TGTGCCAGCAGTTCCCTCGGAGGGAACCAAGAGACCCAGTACTTC

clone_size: .
d_call: TRBD2
v_call: TRBV18
j_call: TRBJ2-7
cdr3_aa: CASSTGLAGGYEQYF
cdr3_nt: TGTGCCAGCTCAACGGGACTAGCGGGAGGCTACGAGCAGTACTTC

clone_size: .
d_call: .
v_call: TRBV6-1
j_call: TRBJ2-3
cdr3_aa: CASSGWGADTQYF
cdr3_nt: TGTGCCAGCAGTGGTTGGGGCGCAGATACGCAGTATTTT

clone_size: .
d_call: .
v_call: TRBV29-1
j_call: TRBJ2-5
cdr3_aa: CSVEDQGQETQYF
cdr3_nt: TGCAGCGTTGAAGATCAGGGTCAAGAGACCCAGTACTTC

clone_size: few
d_call: TRBD2
v_call: TRBV7-8
j_call: TRBJ2-7
cdr3_aa: CASSPPGREDEQYF
cdr3_nt: TGTGCCAGCAGCCCACCGGGCCGGGAGGACGAGCAGTACTTC

clone_size: .
d_call: TRBD2
v_call: TRBV5-6
j_call: TRBJ2-7
cdr3_aa: CASSLPSGKSYEQYF
cdr3_nt: TGTGCCAGCAGCTTGCCTAGCGGGAAGTCCTACGAGCAGTACTTC

clone_size: once
d_call: TRBD1
v_call: TRBV5-5
j_call: TRBJ2-7
cdr3_aa: CASSRDSSSYEQYF
cdr3_nt: TGTGCCAGCAGCCGGGACAGCTCATCCTACGAGCAGTACTTC

clone_size: .
d_call: TRBD1
v_call: TRBV27
j_call: TRBJ2-4
cdr3_aa: CASSLRDSGNIQYF
cdr3_nt: TGTGCCAGCAGTTTGAGGGACAGCGGTAACATTCAGTACTTC

clone_size: .
d_call: .
v_call: TRBV27
j_call: TRBJ2-5
cdr3_aa: CASSPARRFQETQYF
cdr3_nt: TGTGCCAGCAGTCCCGCCCGTAGATTCCAAGAGACCCAGTACTTC

clone_size: .
d_call: .
v_call: TRBV4-3
j_call: TRBJ2-7
cdr3_aa: CASRAPGHRYEQYF
cdr3_nt: TGCGCCAGCAGGGCTCCGGGACACCGCTACGAGCAGTACTTC

clone_size: .
d_call: TRBD1
v_call: TRBV27
j_call: TRBJ2-1
cdr3_aa: CASSLGLTGLTEQFF
cdr3_nt: TGTGCCAGCAGCCTCGGCTTGACAGGGCTCACTGAGCAGTTCTTC

clone_size: .
d_call: TRBD1
v_call: TRBV5-4
j_call: TRBJ2-7
cdr3_aa: CASSTHPGQGAREQYF
cdr3_nt: TGTGCCAGCAGCACACATCCGGGACAGGGGGCGCGAGAGCAGTACTTC

clone_size: .
d_call: TRBD2
v_call: TRBV11-3
j_call: TRBJ2-1
cdr3_aa: CASSTGTSDYNEQFF
cdr3_nt: TGTGCCAGCAGTACCGGGACTAGCGACTACAATGAGCAGTTCTTC

clone_size: .
d_call: TRBD1
v_call: TRBV19
j_call: TRBJ1-5
cdr3_aa: CASRPDRRRNQPQHF
cdr3_nt: TGTGCCAGTAGACCGGACAGGAGGCGCAATCAGCCCCAGCATTTT

clone_size: .
d_call: .
v_call: TRBV14
j_call: TRBJ2-7
cdr3_aa: CASSPGGWSGHEQYF
cdr3_nt: TGTGCCAGCAGCCCAGGGGGGTGGTCGGGGCACGAGCAGTACTTC